Each of the 20 T cell receptor beta chains below was sequenced from the same sample in a study of T cells in Graves' hyperthyroidism and ophthalmopathy. There were TCR beta CDR3 regions amplified from RNA transcripts. The HTBI set primed first-round TCR CDR3 RT-PCR. MiXCR, applied by TCRdb to the multiplex PCR reads, yields one record per CDR3 protein. The data contain fewer than 350,000 distinct CDR3 sequences, roughly an eighth of them singletons. The specimen sequenced was blood. These receptor sequences come from a woman in her thirties or forties with Graves' hyperthyroidism.

Many counts were recorded for this clonotype. V is TRBV16 and J is TRBJ1-1; TRBD1 aligns across 9 bases. There are 16 residues in the CDR3. Germline CDR1 KGHSY, CDR2 FQNENV. Trimming at V came to 3 bases and at J to 6 bases, leaving 11 bases not matched to a gene. CDR3: CASSHRSTGGLAEAFF. The CDR3 coding sequence is TGTGCCAGCAGCCATCGTTCTACAGGGGGCCTCGCTGAAGCTTTCTTT.

Many counts were recorded for this clonotype. This chain links TRBV10-3 with TRBJ2-7; no firm D call. V lost 2 bases and J 2 bases, leaving 4 bases between the germline ends. The CDR3 spans 12 residues. Germline CDR1 is ENHRY and CDR2 is SYGVKD. CDR3 loop: CAISEPTYEQYF. DNA for the CDR3: TGTGCCATCAGTGAGCCAACCTACGAGCAGTACTTC.

This clonotype has at least ten counts. This sequence joins TRBV6-1 and TRBJ2-1; TRBD2 matches 9 bases. There are 15 residues in the CDR3. From germline, CDR1 is MNHNS and CDR2 SASEGT. Germline trimming cut 4 bases from V and 8 bases from J; bases unmatched to any gene: 9. The CDR3 nucleotides are TGTGCCAGCAGTGGTGCGGGAGGGCTTAAGGATGAGCAGTTCTTC. Its protein product is CASSGAGGLKDEQFF.

This clonotype has just a few counts. The chain links TRBV20-1 to TRBJ1-6; D remains unclear. V was pared by 0 bases and J by 9 bases, with 12 bases between. This CDR3 is built from 14 residues. CDR1 is DFQATT and CDR2 is SNEGSKA in the germline V gene (reference sequence). DNA for the CDR3: TGCAGTGCTAGAGACTCGAAAGGTTTTTCACCCCTCCACTTT. It specifies CSARDSKGFSPLHF.

This clonotype came up many times. V is TRBV5-1 and J is TRBJ2-1; possibly TRBD1 for D (6 bases). CDR1 and CDR2 from the germline V gene are SGHRS and YFSETQ. Between the trimmed V and J ends, which lost 4 bases and 12 bases, there was a span of 20 bases. The CDR3 contains 14 residues. The chain's CDR3 is CASSPGTPYSGQFF. The CDR3 nucleotides read TGCGCCAGCAGCCCAGGGACACCTTACAGCGGGCAGTTCTTC.

This clonotype was picked up one time. The DNA of the CDR3 is TGTGCCAGCAGCTTAGTGGGTAGCGGGGTTCCCACAGATACGCAGTATTTT. Translation gives CASSLVGSGVPTDTQYF. This rearrangement joins TRBV7-8 to TRBJ2-3, with 8 bases lining up with TRBD2. The V segment lost 1 base and the J segment 2 bases; nucleotides outside the gene matches: 8. This CDR3 comprises 17 residues. CDR1 is SGHVS, CDR2 FQNEAQ, per germline.

This clonotype was picked up many times. The chain recombines TRBV7-9 with TRBJ2-1, with TRBD2 matching over 8 bases. This CDR3 has 16 amino acids. CDR1 is SEHNR, CDR2 FQNEAQ, per germline (reference sequence). V lost 5 bases to trimming and J lost 8 bases; unmatched junction nucleotides: 14. CDR3 nucleotides: TGTGCCAGCAGCCCGAATAGGGGAGCGGGAGTCTATGAGCAGTTCTTC. Translation gives CASSPNRGAGVYEQFF.

This clonotype has just one count. This chain connects TRBV20-1 to TRBJ2-3, with 8 positions matching TRBD2. There are 14 residues in the CDR3. Per the germline V gene, CDR1 is DFQATT and CDR2 is SNEGSKA (reference sequence). The V segment lost 5 bases and the J segment 2 bases; nucleotides outside the gene matches: 6. The DNA for the CDR3 is TGCAGTGCTGGAAAAGCGGGAGCCACAGATACGCAGTATTTT. Amino acid sequence: CSAGKAGATDTQYF.

Of note for this clonotype: A much larger clone is a single base away; this may be a read error. The V and J genes are TRBV2 and TRBJ2-5, with 10 positions matching TRBD2. The CDR3 contains 16 residues. Germline CDR1 SNHLY, CDR2 FYNNEI. The DNA of the CDR3 is TGTGCCAGCAGTACCAGCGGGGGGGGGTTGCAAGAGGCCCAGTACTTC. Protein product: CASSTSGGGLQEAQYF.

This clonotype showed up just a few times. Relative to the germline gene, one junction end is altered; a read error may explain this. This chain joins TRBV29-1 and TRBJ2-1; 7 positions match TRBD2. The CDR3 has 13 residues. Germline-derived CDR1 and CDR2 are SQVTM and ANQGSEA. CDR3 bases: TGCAGCGGGATGCGGGAGAACTACGATGAGCAGTTCTTC. This codes for CSGMRENYDEQFF.

There are a few counts of this clonotype. The chain joins TRBV4-1 to TRBJ1-2, with TRBD1 identical over 8 bases. J gave up 8 bases and V 0 bases, and 17 bases lay outside the gene matches. From germline, CDR1 is MGHRA and CDR2 YSYEKL. This CDR3 has 18 amino acids. The CDR3 DNA sequence: TGCGCCAGCAGCCAAGACGGAGGACAGGGTAGCGGTGTAGGCGGCTACACCTTC. Translated, it gives CASSQDGGQGSGVGGYTF.

This clonotype was seen ten or more times. This chain connects TRBV27 to TRBJ1-4, with no clear D. CDR1 and CDR2 from the germline V gene are MNHEY and SMNVEV (reference sequence). V gave up 4 bases and J gave up 0 bases, with 6 bases separating them. CDR3 length equals 14 residues. The CDR3 DNA sequence: TGTGCCAGCAGTTACAGCTCAACTAATGAAAAACTGTTTTTT. Translating gives CASSYSSTNEKLFF.

This clonotype was counted ten times or more. The chain combines TRBV11-1 with TRBJ2-5, with 11 bases lining up with TRBD2. The CDR3 has 18 residues. Germline values: CDR1 SGHAT, CDR2 FQDESV (reference sequence). V was pared by 4 bases and J by 0 bases, with 10 bases of the junction left unmatched. The CDR3 DNA reads TGTGCCAGCAGCTCGGGACTAGCGGCTCTTTCGTACCAAGAGACCCAGTACTTC. Its translation: CASSSGLAALSYQETQYF.

Ten or more counts support this clonotype. V is TRBV24-1 and J is TRBJ1-2; D perhaps matches TRBD1 (5 bases). The CDR3 runs 11 residues. Germline assignment: CDR1 KGHDR and CDR2 SFDVKD. The V end was cut by 12 bases, the J end by 6 bases, with 13 bases between. CDR3 in amino acids: CASSRDHGYTF. The CDR3 nucleotides read TGTGCCTCTTCTCGGGACCATGGCTACACCTTC.

This clonotype was counted many times. This rearrangement joins TRBV20-1 to TRBJ1-1; 7 nucleotides match TRBD1. Germline V gene lookup returns CDR1 DFQATT and CDR2 SNEGSKA (reference sequence). Trimming removed 0 bases from V and 7 bases from J; junction bases left unmatched: 8. CDR3 length: 14 amino acids. CDR3 nucleotides: TGCAGTGCTAGAGACCAACAGGGGCACTTTGAAGCTTTCTTT. Protein sequence: CSARDQQGHFEAFF.

There are many counts of this clonotype. The V gene is TRBV11-3, the J gene TRBJ1-1; no clear D. Trimming shortened V by 1 base and J by 2 bases, and 8 bases separated the two germline ends. CDR1 and CDR2 (germline): SGHNT, YENEEA. The CDR3 is made up of 14 amino acids. The CDR3 sequence is CASSLVASNTEAFF. The CDR3 bases are TGTGCCAGCAGCTTAGTGGCATCTAACACTGAAGCTTTCTTT.

This clonotype was recorded many times. The genes are TRBV7-3 and TRBJ2-1, with D unclear. The V end lost 5 bases, the J end lost 0 bases, and 14 bases lay between the germline ends. The germline CDR1 and CDR2 sequences are SGHTA and FQGTGA. This CDR3 contains 16 residues. CDR3 sequence (DNA): TGTGCCAGCAGCATCACTCCCTCCAGCTCCTACAATGAGCAGTTCTTC. It encodes CASSITPSSSYNEQFF.

The V call is TRBV7-8, the J call TRBJ2-5; D is uncertain. The germline CDR1 and CDR2 sequences are SGHVS and FQNEAQ. V shed 5 bases and J shed 3 bases, with 16 bases lying between them. The CDR3 spans 15 residues. The CDR3: CASSLTGGREETQYF. The CDR3 nucleotides are TGTGCCAGCAGCCTAACGGGTGGTCGGGAAGAGACCCAGTACTTC.

The chain carries TRBV6-1 and TRBJ1-2; 8 bases line up with TRBD1. V was pared by 1 base and J by 1 base, with 11 bases of the junction left unmatched. The CDR3 sequence is 18 residues long. Germline assignment: CDR1 MNHNS and CDR2 SASEGT. The CDR3 nucleotides read TGTGCCAGCAGTGAAGGGGTCCGGGACAGGCCGCTTAACTATGGCTACACCTTC. This translates into CASSEGVRDRPLNYGYTF.

This clonotype has ten or more counts. The gene calls are TRBV12-3 or TRBV12-4 and TRBJ2-5, with D perhaps TRBD1 (5 bases). V shed 3 bases and J shed 3 bases, with 8 bases lying between them. The CDR3 has 13 amino acids. CDR3 in DNA: TGTGCCAGCAGTTTTAGCAGGGAAGAGACCCAGTACTTC. Its translation: CASSFSREETQYF.